One and the same sample provided the 13 T cell receptor beta chains below, sequenced in a study of cytomegalovirus exposure and HLA in healthy donors. This PCR relied on a set of 60 Vbeta primers and 13 Jbeta primers. Libraries were prepared by immunoSEQ multiplex PCR; TCRdb keeps only in-frame clonotypes and omits some of them. Found here are about 220,000 clones, 82% of them singletons; the top ten hold 5% to 6%. Specimen: PBMCs. The receptors were gathered from a woman between 35 and 50 years old in good health and CMV-seropositive.

The V call is TRBV13, the J call TRBJ1-2; 11 positions agree with TRBD1. With V trimmed by 3 bases and J by 6 bases, 9 bases remained unmatched. CDR1 PRHDT and CDR2 FYEKMQ come from the germline V gene (reference sequence). The CDR3 runs to 16 residues. The CDR3 loop reads CASSFYPGQGADGYTF. CDR3 coding DNA: TGTGCCAGCAGCTTCTATCCTGGACAGGGGGCTGATGGCTACACCTTC.

The CDR3 sequence: CAIRGSQGANTEAFF. As DNA, the CDR3 is TGTGCCATCAGGGGTAGTCAGGGGGCTAACACTGAAGCTTTCTTT. This rearrangement joins TRBV10-3 to TRBJ1-1, with 8 bases fitting TRBD1. CDR3 length equals 15 residues. CDR1 ENHRY and CDR2 SYGVKD come from the germline V gene. The V segment lost 6 bases and the J segment 2 bases; nucleotides outside the gene matches: 8.

The chain couples TRBV6-1 to TRBJ1-6; TRBD1 aligns across 7 bases. V lost 6 bases and J lost 7; bases outside the gene matches: 9. Germline values: CDR1 MNHNS, CDR2 SASEGT. The CDR3 extends over 15 amino acids. In DNA form, the CDR3 reads TGTGCCAGCAGACCAAAGGGACAGCAAAATTCACCCCTCCACTTT. It translates to CASRPKGQQNSPLHF.

The gene calls are TRBV5-1 and TRBJ1-2, with 7 nucleotides matching TRBD1. The CDR3 contains 18 residues. V was pared by 0 bases and J by 0 bases, with 11 bases of the junction left unmatched. Germline assignment: CDR1 SGHRS and CDR2 YFSETQ. The CDR3 coding sequence is TGCGCCAGCAGCTTGGCCACAGGGGAAAGGGGAGCTAACTATGGCTACACCTTC. It encodes CASSLATGERGANYGYTF.

The V call is TRBV29-1, the J call TRBJ1-2; 9 bases are shared with TRBD1. The J segment lost 1 base and the V segment lost 5 bases, leaving 11 bases of the junction unmatched. The CDR3 has 16 amino acids. The germline CDR1 and CDR2 sequences are SQVTM and ANQGSEA. The CDR3 DNA sequence: TGCAGCGTTCCCCGGGACAGGGAAGTTGGTAACTATGGCTACACCTTC. Its protein product is CSVPRDREVGNYGYTF.

The chain is built from TRBV19 and TRBJ2-3, with D unresolved. This CDR3 is 13 amino acids long. Trimming removed 3 bases from V and 4 bases from J, with 8 bases in between. CDR1 LNHDA and CDR2 SQIVND come from the germline V gene (reference sequence). The CDR3 DNA reads TGTGCCAGTAGTATTGCTAGGCCAGATACGCAGTATTTT. This gives the protein CASSIARPDTQYF.

The rearrangement joins TRBV27 to TRBJ1-2; TRBD1 matches 10 bases. The CDR3 has 14 residues. The J segment lost 7 bases and the V segment lost 1 base, leaving 3 bases of the junction unmatched. The V gene's germline CDR1 is MNHEY and CDR2 SMNVEV (reference sequence). The CDR3 coding sequence is TGTGCCAGCAGTTTATACGGGACAGGGGTTGGCTACACCTTC. Translated: CASSLYGTGVGYTF.

This rearrangement joins TRBV5-1 to TRBJ2-7; 9 bases are a match to TRBD1. Trimming cost V 0 bases and J 3 bases; bases outside gene matches: 7. Germline lookup yields CDR1 SGHRS and CDR2 YFSETQ. This CDR3 contains 16 residues. The CDR3 region is CASSLVAGQGVYEQYF. The CDR3 nucleotides read TGCGCCAGCAGCTTGGTCGCGGGACAGGGCGTCTACGAGCAGTACTTC. Variable domain in full (rest from reference TRBV5-1 and TRBJ2-7): KAGVTQTPRYLIKTRGQQVTLSCSPISGHRSVSWYQQTPGQGLQFLFEYFSETQRNKGNFPGRFSGRQFSNSRSEMNVSTLELGDSALYLCASSLVAGQGVYEQYFGPGTRLTVT.

Notes on this clone: The sample contains more than one DNA sequence encoding this CDR3. The V and J genes are TRBV7-3 and TRBJ1-1, with 8 positions matching TRBD1. V shed 4 bases and J 5 bases; nucleotides not matched to a gene: 6. From germline, CDR1 is SGHTA and CDR2 FQGTGA. The CDR3 totals 14 residues. The CDR3 spells CASSSGGAGTEAFF. Written as DNA, the CDR3 is TGTGCCAGCAGCTCAGGGGGCGCGGGAACTGAAGCTTTCTTT.

The chain has TRBV10-3 and TRBJ1-1; perhaps TRBD1 as D (6 bases). V shed 3 bases and J shed 4 bases, with 15 bases lying between them. There are 15 residues in the CDR3. Germline lookup yields CDR1 ENHRY and CDR2 SYGVKD. The CDR3, as DNA: TGTGCCATCAGTGATAGGAAAGGGGGAACCACTGAAGCTTTCTTT. Encoded protein: CAISDRKGGTTEAFF.

Written as DNA, the CDR3 is TGTGCCAGCAGAACGGGAAGGGATCGCTACACCTTC. Translation gives CASRTGRDRYTF. This chain uses TRBV27 with TRBJ1-2; D gene unclear. Germline CDR1 MNHEY, CDR2 SMNVEV (reference sequence). This CDR3 comprises 12 residues. Trimming stripped 6 bases from V and 9 bases from J, with 14 bases between.

The chain uses TRBV11-2 and TRBJ2-2; 9 bases agree with TRBD1. This CDR3 region has 14 residues. Germline V gives CDR1 SGHAT, CDR2 FQNNGV. Trimming at V came to 5 bases and at J to 4 bases, leaving 2 bases not matched to a gene. This CDR3 is CASSEQGATGELFF. CDR3 nucleotide sequence: TGTGCCAGCAGCGAACAGGGGGCCACCGGGGAGCTGTTTTTT.

This chain uses TRBV7-8 with TRBJ2-7; D gene ambiguous. The CDR3 covers 12 residues. The V gene's germline CDR1 is SGHVS and CDR2 FQNEAQ. V was shortened by 4 bases and J by 4 bases, with 8 bases between the two germline ends. CDR3 bases: TGTGCCAGCAGCTCCGACGGGTACGAGCAGTACTTC. Translated, it gives CASSSDGYEQYF.